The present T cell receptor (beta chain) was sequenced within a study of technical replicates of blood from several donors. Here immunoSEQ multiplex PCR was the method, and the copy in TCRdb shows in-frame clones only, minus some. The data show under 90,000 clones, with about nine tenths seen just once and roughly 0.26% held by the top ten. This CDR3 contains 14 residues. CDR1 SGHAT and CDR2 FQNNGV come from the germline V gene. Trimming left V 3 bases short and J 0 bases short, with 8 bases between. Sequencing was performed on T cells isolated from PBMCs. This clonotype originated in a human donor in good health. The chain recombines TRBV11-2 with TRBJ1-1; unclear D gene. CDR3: CASSFSVLNTEAFF. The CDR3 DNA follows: TGTGCCAGCAGCTTTAGTGTTCTGAACACTGAAGCTTTCTTT.